The 11 T cell receptor beta chains reported below all come from one sample, sequenced in a study of beta chain features in type 1 diabetes. Their recognized antigens are unknown. Whole-study results and caveats: Shortening that was moderate but significant affected the TCRB CDR3s of Type 1 diabetes patients in all four CD4+ subsets.

The isolated RNA, all of it, was reverse transcribed, so expressed TCRB transcripts were what got sequenced. Repertoires were generated with immunoSEQ multiplex PCR, while TCRdb's copy carries only in-frame clones and drops some. The sample comprises over 150,000 clones, 9% to 12% of which are singletons, and more than 0.45% rests with the top ten. Sequenced sample: central memory CD4+ T cells from blood. The receptors stem from a man aged 25 to 45 with type 1 diabetes.

The chain joins TRBV30 to TRBJ2-5; possible D gene TRBD1, 5 bases. The CDR3 sequence is 13 residues long. V lost 2 bases and J lost 4, with 11 bases in between. Germline V CDR1 and CDR2: GTSNPN, SVGIG (reference sequence). CDR3 sequence: CAWSKRTGETQYF. CDR3 DNA: TGTGCCTGGAGTAAGCGAACAGGAGAGACCCAGTACTTC.

This clone occurred a few times. The J gene is TRBJ2-6, the V gene TRBV7-9; possible D gene TRBD1, 6 bases. Germline V gene lookup returns CDR1 SEHNR and CDR2 FQNEAQ (reference sequence). The V end was cut by 2 bases, the J end by 2 bases, with 10 bases between. The CDR3 spans 16 residues. CDR3 sequence: CASSLSRGPGANVLTF. Here the CDR3 DNA reads TGTGCCAGCAGCTTAAGCAGGGGCCCTGGGGCCAACGTCCTGACTTTC.

This clone showed up just a few times. The V gene is TRBV7-3, the J gene TRBJ2-2, with unresolved D. The CDR3 runs 14 residues. Germline lookup yields CDR1 SGHTA and CDR2 FQGTGA. The ends were cut back, 8 bases at V and 0 bases at J, with 10 bases in the middle. The CDR3 coding sequence is TGTGCCAGCCATGACACCGCGAACACCGGGGAGCTGTTTTTT. Its translation: CASHDTANTGELFF.

V and J are TRBV6-1 and TRBJ2-7; 9 nucleotides line up with TRBD1. After removal of 5 bases from V and 6 bases from J, the junction contained 8 bases not matched to a gene. CDR3 length equals 14 residues. Germline V gene data show CDR1 as MNHNS and CDR2 as SASEGT. The CDR3 region has the DNA TGTGCCAGCAGTTCCGGGACAGGGTCGGGCGAGCAGTACTTC. It is translated as CASSSGTGSGEQYF.

The chain has TRBV2 and TRBJ2-4, with TRBD2 matching over 8 bases. Trimming cost V 6 bases and J 13 bases; bases outside gene matches: 11. Germline V gene data show CDR1 as SNHLY and CDR2 as FYNNEI. This CDR3 is built from 13 residues. The CDR3 region has the DNA TGTGCCAGCAGCGATAGGACTAGCCGGAAACAGTACTTC. Its protein product is CASSDRTSRKQYF. Supplemented by reference TRBV2 and TRBJ2-4, the full variable domain reads EPEVTQTPSHQVTQMGQEVILRCVPISNHLYFYWYRQILGQKVEFLVSFYNNEISEKSEIFDDQFSVERPDGSNFTLKIRSTKLEDSAMYFCASSDRTSRKQYFGAGTRLSVL.

The genes are TRBV27 and TRBJ2-7; 7 positions agree with TRBD2. CDR3 length: 15 residues. Germline V lookup: CDR1 MNHEY, CDR2 SMNVEV (reference sequence). Germline trimming cut 1 base from V and 1 base from J; bases unmatched to any gene: 4. The CDR3 DNA reads TGTGCCAGCAGTTTATTATCTAGCGGATCCTACGAGCAGTACTTC. It encodes CASSLLSSGSYEQYF.

This clone has only a few counts. The J gene is TRBJ2-5, the V gene TRBV30, with 11 bases aligning to TRBD2. V trimming: 5 bases; J trimming: 1 base; junction bases outside the gene matches: 6. The CDR3 is 15 residues long. Germline V gene lookup returns CDR1 GTSNPN and CDR2 SVGIG (reference sequence). CDR3 sequence reads: CAWGTGTSGQETQYF. The CDR3, as DNA: TGTGCCTGGGGGACCGGGACTAGCGGCCAAGAGACCCAGTACTTC.

This clone turned up a few times. V usage is TRBV7-2 and J usage is TRBJ2-3, with 9 bases that match TRBD2. This CDR3 contains 14 residues. The junction had 3 bases not matched to a gene; V was cut back by 6 bases and J by 2 bases. In germline, CDR1 is SGHTA, CDR2 FQGNSA. The CDR3 loop is CASSWTSDTDTQYF. CDR3 in DNA: TGTGCCAGCAGTTGGACTAGCGACACAGATACGCAGTATTTT. The variable domain in full, completed from reference TRBV7-2 and TRBJ2-3, reads GAGVSQSPSNKVTEKGKDVELRCDPISGHTALYWYRQSLGQGLEFLIYFQGNSAPDKSGLPSDRFSAERTGGSVSTLTIQRTQQEDSAVYLCASSWTSDTDTQYFGPGTRLTVL.

The V gene is TRBV29-1, the J gene TRBJ2-7; 8 bases line up with TRBD1. V was pared by 2 bases and J by 7 bases, with 7 bases of the junction left unmatched. This CDR3 comprises 13 residues. Germline values: CDR1 SQVTM, CDR2 ANQGSEA. CDR3: CSVEKMGQDEQYF. The CDR3 region has the DNA TGCAGCGTTGAAAAAATGGGACAGGATGAGCAGTACTTC.

CDR3 nucleotides: TGTGCCAGCAGCTTCTTCTCTGGCGGGAGTTGGCCCGGGGAGCTGTTTTTT. It encodes CASSFFSGGSWPGELFF. The chain links TRBV13 to TRBJ2-2; 7 bases line up with TRBD2. The CDR3 spans 17 residues. Germline V gene sequence: CDR1 PRHDT, CDR2 FYEKMQ (reference sequence). The V segment lost 3 bases and the J segment 6 bases; nucleotides outside the gene matches: 13.

The J gene is TRBJ2-5, the V gene TRBV10-3, with a tentative D call TRBD2 (5 bases). This CDR3 contains 15 residues. Looked up from germline, CDR1 is ENHRY and CDR2 is SYGVKD. Trimming took off 2 bases at V and 6 bases at J, with 16 bases between the two ends. DNA for the CDR3: TGTGCCATCAGTGAGAAGCGAGAGGACTGGCAGACCCAGTACTTC. It codes for CAISEKREDWQTQYF.